Described below is a single T cell receptor beta chain sequence and its context. The antigen is unknown. Deletions cut 6 bases from V and 4 bases from J, with 15 bases between. This CDR3 has 14 residues. The germline CDR1 and CDR2 sequences are DFQATT and SNEGSKA (reference sequence). As the method for making TCR beta libraries, quantitative 5'-RACE with molecular barcodes was used. From the 5' RACE reads, TCRdb called clonotypes with MiXCR, one entry per CDR3 protein. The sample has 750,000 to 850,000 distinct CDR3 sequences; about 12% are singletons. The data stem from a study of CD8 T cells in ankylosing spondylitis. Study outcomes and limitations: Eight highly homologous variants made up a TCR beta motif, and this motif appeared characteristic of ankylosing spondylitis blood.

The chain combines TRBV20-1 with TRBJ2-2; a possible D gene is TRBD2 (6 bases). Source material: blood, either unsorted or a sorted T cell fraction (not recorded which). The clonotype originates from a male donor with ankylosing spondylitis. Written as DNA, the CDR3 is TGCAGTGCCCGGCGGAGGGGTCCCACCGGGGAGCTGTTTTTT. Amino acids: CSARRRGPTGELFF.